The next 13 T cell receptor beta chains were all read from a single sample in a study of T cell repertoires in cytomegalovirus infection. Each CDR3 protein is one row after TCRdb ran MiXCR on the reads. The table has roughly 280,000 distinct CDR3 sequences, less than 25% seen once. Antigens of these TCRs are unknown. The sample consisted of cultured PBMCs, taken from culture after CMV antigen stimulation. The receptors originated from a human donor in good health (CMV status not recorded). Some clones in this sample may be carry-over from other donors' samples.

This clonotype was seen a handful of times. This sequence joins TRBV5-1 and TRBJ2-1, with D uncertain. V was shortened by 1 base and J by 0 bases, with 17 bases between the two germline ends. The CDR3 contains 18 residues. Per the germline V gene, CDR1 is SGHRS and CDR2 is YFSETQ. The CDR3 loop is CASSLMGQPHSSYNEQFF. For the CDR3, the DNA is TGCGCCAGCAGCTTGATGGGTCAACCCCATAGCTCCTACAATGAGCAGTTCTTC.

The chain has TRBV5-4 and TRBJ2-1, with 9 bases that match TRBD2. V was clipped by 4 bases and J by 1 base; unmatched bases: 6. The germline gives CDR1 SGHNT, CDR2 YYREEE (reference sequence). CDR3 size: 16 residues. The CDR3 spells CASSPRAGGSYNEQFF. DNA for the CDR3: TGTGCCAGCAGCCCCCGGGCGGGAGGGTCCTACAATGAGCAGTTCTTC.

This clonotype was recorded at least ten times. The chain combines TRBV7-2 with TRBJ2-7, with 11 bases fitting TRBD2. Germline assignment: CDR1 SGHTA and CDR2 FQGNSA. The ends lost 4 bases at V and 4 bases at J; junction bases unmatched: 6. CDR3 length equals 15 residues. The CDR3 nucleotides are TGTGCCAGCAGCTCCCTGGGACTAGCGGAATACGAGCAGTACTTC. It encodes CASSSLGLAEYEQYF.

This rearrangement joins TRBV6-1 to TRBJ2-7; 10 bases agree with TRBD2. Per the germline V gene, CDR1 is MNHNS and CDR2 is SASEGT. The CDR3 runs to 15 residues. After removal of 6 bases from V and 3 bases from J, the junction contained 8 bases not matched to a gene. Here the CDR3 reads CASRLGAGGDYEQYF. Here the CDR3 DNA reads TGTGCCAGCAGGCTGGGAGCGGGGGGGGACTACGAGCAGTACTTC.

In its sample, this clonotype was seen many times. The junction shows a germline mismatch at one end, possibly a read error. This chain links TRBV7-7 with TRBJ2-2; a possible D gene is TRBD1 (5 bases). Looked up from germline, CDR1 is SSHAT and CDR2 is FNYEAQ (reference sequence). This CDR3 has 16 amino acids. CDR3 nucleotides: TGTGCTAGCAGCTTTGGGGCCATTCAAGGGTCCGTGGAGCTGTTTTTT. It codes for CASSFGAIQGSVELFF.

This clonotype has at least ten counts. V and J are TRBV28 and TRBJ2-7, with unresolved D. This CDR3 region has 14 residues. Germline assignment: CDR1 MDHEN and CDR2 SYDVKM. The germline V and J ends were trimmed by 7 bases and 3 bases, with 16 bases remaining between them. CDR3 sequence (DNA): TGTGCCAGCAATTCCCTCGACTCATACTACGAGCAGTACTTC. Amino acids: CASNSLDSYYEQYF.

This clonotype was picked up many times. V usage is TRBV7-2 and J usage is TRBJ1-5; 9 bases map to TRBD1. V shed 7 bases and J 7 bases; nucleotides not matched to a gene: 8. The germline CDR1 and CDR2 sequences are SGHTA and FQGNSA. The CDR3 covers 14 residues. CDR3 residues: CASTAGTGRQPQHF. For the CDR3, the DNA is TGTGCCAGCACCGCCGGGACAGGGAGACAGCCCCAGCATTTT.

The rearrangement joins TRBV20-1 to TRBJ2-7; TRBD2 aligns across 13 bases. Germline CDR1 reads DFQATT; CDR2 reads SNEGSKA (reference sequence). V lost 1 base and J lost 5; bases outside the gene matches: 5. The CDR3 consists of 15 residues. The CDR3 DNA reads as TGCAGTGCTAGAGCAGGGACTAGCGGGATCCACGAGCAGTACTTC. It yields the protein CSARAGTSGIHEQYF.

In DNA, the CDR3 is TGTGCCACCAGCACCCTCAAAGGATGGCGTAATTCACCCCTCCACTTT. Its protein product is CATSTLKGWRNSPLHF. The chain combines TRBV15 with TRBJ1-6; D unresolved. Looked up from germline, CDR1 is LNHNV and CDR2 is YYDKDF (reference sequence). The CDR3 is 16 amino acids. The ends were cut back, 4 bases at V and 6 bases at J, with 16 bases in the middle.

Ten or more counts support this clonotype. The chain joins TRBV7-2 to TRBJ1-2; D is unresolved. The CDR3 totals 14 residues. The germline V gene has CDR1 SGHTA and CDR2 FQGNSA. V shed 6 bases and J shed 5 bases, with 16 bases lying between them. The CDR3 DNA follows: TGTGCCAGCAGAGGGTCGACTTTAACATATGGCTACACCTTC. Translating gives CASRGSTLTYGYTF.

This clonotype was seen a handful of times. The chain uses TRBV12-3 or TRBV12-4 and TRBJ2-5; D unresolved. Deletions cut 2 bases from V and 3 bases from J, with 7 bases between. CDR3 length: 13 amino acids. This chain's CDR3 is CASSLHGEETQYF. The DNA for the CDR3 is TGTGCCAGCAGTTTACATGGGGAAGAGACCCAGTACTTC.

This clonotype appeared a few times. V gene TRBV12-3 or TRBV12-4 combines with J gene TRBJ1-4; D is perhaps TRBD1 (6 bases). This CDR3 contains 11 residues. V lost 5 bases and J 14 bases, leaving 12 bases between the germline ends. CDR3: CASSPGQPLFF. The CDR3 DNA reads as TGTGCCAGCAGTCCTGGACAGCCTCTGTTTTTT.

Ten or more counts support this clonotype. The chain combines TRBV7-8 with TRBJ2-1, with 10 bases lining up with TRBD2. Trimming cost V 1 base and J 5 bases; bases outside gene matches: 8. Per the germline V gene, CDR1 is SGHVS and CDR2 is FQNEAQ. This CDR3 has 17 residues. DNA of the CDR3: TGTGCCAGCAGCTTAGTTCCCAGCGGGAGGGCCAACAATGAGCAGTTCTTC. Translation gives CASSLVPSGRANNEQFF.